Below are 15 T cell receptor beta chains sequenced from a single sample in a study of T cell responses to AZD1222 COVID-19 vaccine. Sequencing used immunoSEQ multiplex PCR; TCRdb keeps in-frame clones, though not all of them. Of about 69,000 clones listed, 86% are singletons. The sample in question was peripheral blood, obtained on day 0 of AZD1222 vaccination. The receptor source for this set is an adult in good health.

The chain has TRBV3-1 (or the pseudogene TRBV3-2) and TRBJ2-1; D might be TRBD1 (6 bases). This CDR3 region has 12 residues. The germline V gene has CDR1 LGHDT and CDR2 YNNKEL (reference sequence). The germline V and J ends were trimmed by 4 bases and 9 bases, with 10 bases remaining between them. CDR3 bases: TGTGCCAGCAGCCTACGGACAGCTGAGCAGTTCTTC. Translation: CASSLRTAEQFF.

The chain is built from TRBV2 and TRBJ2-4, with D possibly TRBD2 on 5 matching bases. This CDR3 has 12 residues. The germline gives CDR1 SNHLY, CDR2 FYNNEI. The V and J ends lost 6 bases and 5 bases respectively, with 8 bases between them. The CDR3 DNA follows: TGTGCCAGCAGCGGACTGCAAAACATTCAGTACTTC. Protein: CASSGLQNIQYF.

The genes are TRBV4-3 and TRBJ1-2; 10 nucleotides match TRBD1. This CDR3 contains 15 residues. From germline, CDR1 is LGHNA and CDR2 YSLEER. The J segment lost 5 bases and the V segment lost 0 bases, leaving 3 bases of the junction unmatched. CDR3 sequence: CASSQEKGQGYGYTF. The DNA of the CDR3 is TGCGCCAGCAGCCAAGAAAAGGGACAGGGGTATGGCTACACCTTC.

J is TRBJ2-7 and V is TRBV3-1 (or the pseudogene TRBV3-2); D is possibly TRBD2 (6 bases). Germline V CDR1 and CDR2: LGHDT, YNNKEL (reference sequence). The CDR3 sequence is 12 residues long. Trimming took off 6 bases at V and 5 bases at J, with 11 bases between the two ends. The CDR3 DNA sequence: TGTGCCAGCAGAAAAGGAGGGGACGAGCAGTACTTC. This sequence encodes CASRKGGDEQYF.

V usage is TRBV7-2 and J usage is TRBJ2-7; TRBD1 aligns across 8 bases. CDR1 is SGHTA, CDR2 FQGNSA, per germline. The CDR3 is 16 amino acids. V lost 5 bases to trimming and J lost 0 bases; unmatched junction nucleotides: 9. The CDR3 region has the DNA TGTGCCAGCAGCCCGCGGACAGGGAGGAGCTCCTACGAGCAGTACTTC. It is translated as CASSPRTGRSSYEQYF.

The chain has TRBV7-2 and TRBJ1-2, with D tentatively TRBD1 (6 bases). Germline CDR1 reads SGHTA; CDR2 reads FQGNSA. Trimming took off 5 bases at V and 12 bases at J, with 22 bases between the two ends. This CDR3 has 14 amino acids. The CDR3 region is CASSQKQGPKSDTF. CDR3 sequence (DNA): TGTGCCAGCAGCCAGAAACAGGGACCTAAATCAGACACCTTC.

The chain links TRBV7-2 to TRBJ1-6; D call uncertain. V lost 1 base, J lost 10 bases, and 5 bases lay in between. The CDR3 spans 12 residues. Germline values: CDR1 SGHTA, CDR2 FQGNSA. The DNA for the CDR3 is TGTGCCAGCAGCTTAGATGTATCACCCCTCCACTTT. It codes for CASSLDVSPLHF.

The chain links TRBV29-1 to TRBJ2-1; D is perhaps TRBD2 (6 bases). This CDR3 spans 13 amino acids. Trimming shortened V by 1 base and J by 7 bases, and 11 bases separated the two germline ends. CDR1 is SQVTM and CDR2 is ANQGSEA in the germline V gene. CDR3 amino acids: CSVEGGGLNEQFF. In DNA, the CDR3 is TGCAGCGTTGAAGGGGGCGGACTAAATGAGCAGTTCTTC.

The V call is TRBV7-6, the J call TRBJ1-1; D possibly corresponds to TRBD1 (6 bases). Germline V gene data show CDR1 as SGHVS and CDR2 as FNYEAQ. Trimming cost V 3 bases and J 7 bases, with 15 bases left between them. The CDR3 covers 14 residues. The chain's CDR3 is CASSFKQGSSEAFF. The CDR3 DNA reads TGTGCCAGCAGCTTTAAACAGGGTTCGAGTGAAGCTTTCTTT.

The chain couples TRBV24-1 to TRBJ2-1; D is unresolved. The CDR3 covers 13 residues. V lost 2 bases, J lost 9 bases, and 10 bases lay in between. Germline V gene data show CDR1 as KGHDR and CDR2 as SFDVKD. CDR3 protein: CATSDSVDREQFF. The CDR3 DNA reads TGTGCCACCAGTGATTCTGTGGATCGTGAGCAGTTCTTC.

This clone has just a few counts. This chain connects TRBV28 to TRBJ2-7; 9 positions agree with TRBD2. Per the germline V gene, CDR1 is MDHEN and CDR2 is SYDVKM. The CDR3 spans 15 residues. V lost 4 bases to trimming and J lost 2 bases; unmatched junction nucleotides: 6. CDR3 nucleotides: TGTGCCAGCAGTTCGGAGGGACTAGCCACCTACGAGCAGTACTTC. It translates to CASSSEGLATYEQYF.

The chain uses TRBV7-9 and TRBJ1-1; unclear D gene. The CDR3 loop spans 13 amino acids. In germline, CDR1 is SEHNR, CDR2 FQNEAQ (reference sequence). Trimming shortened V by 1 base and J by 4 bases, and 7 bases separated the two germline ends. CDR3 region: CASSLVSGTEAFF. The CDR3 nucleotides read TGTGCCAGCAGCTTAGTGAGTGGCACTGAAGCTTTCTTT.

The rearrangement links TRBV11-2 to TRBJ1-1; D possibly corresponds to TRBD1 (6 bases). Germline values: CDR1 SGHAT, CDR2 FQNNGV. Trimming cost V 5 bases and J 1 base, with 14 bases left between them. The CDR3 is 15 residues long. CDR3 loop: CASSPYGGANTEAFF. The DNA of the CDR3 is TGTGCCAGCAGCCCCTACGGGGGGGCGAACACTGAAGCTTTCTTT.

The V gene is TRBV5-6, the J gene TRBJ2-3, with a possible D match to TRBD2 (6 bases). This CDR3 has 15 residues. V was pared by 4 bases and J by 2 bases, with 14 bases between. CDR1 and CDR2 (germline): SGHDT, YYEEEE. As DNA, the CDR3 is TGTGCCAGCAGCACTGGAGGGAGGAACACAGATACGCAGTATTTT. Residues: CASSTGGRNTDTQYF.

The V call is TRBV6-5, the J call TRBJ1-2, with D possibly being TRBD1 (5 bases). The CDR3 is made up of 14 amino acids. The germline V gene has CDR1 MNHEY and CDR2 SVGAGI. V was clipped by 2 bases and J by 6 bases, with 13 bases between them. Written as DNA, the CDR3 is TGTGCCAGCAGTTACAGTAGGGGATTGCATGGCTACACCTTC. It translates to CASSYSRGLHGYTF.